Below, 10 T cell receptor beta chains from the same sample are listed, as sequenced in a study of T cells after posttransplantation cyclophosphamide. Sequenced by immunoSEQ multiplex PCR; TCRdb stores in-frame clones only, minus some. The sample shows roughly 15,000 clones, approximately 78% of them seen only once. Sampled 1 year posttransplant, controls received myeloablative marrow transplants, methotrexate and a calcineurin inhibitor. This sample comprised PBMCs, obtained 441 days after allogeneic stem cell transplant with calcineurin inhibitor and methotrexate. The receptors originated from a male patient aged 30 to 40 who received an allogeneic stem cell transplant from an unrelated donor, was CMV-positive, and had acute and chronic GVHD. A share of the T cells may be of graft donor origin.

CDR3 residues: CASSRVTTLYEQYF. CDR3 DNA: TGTGCCAGCAGCAGAGTGACTACCCTCTACGAGCAGTACTTC. The gene calls are TRBV7-9 and TRBJ2-7, with D perhaps TRBD2 (5 bases). The CDR3 loop spans 14 amino acids. The V gene lost 5 bases and the J gene lost 3 bases, with 14 bases spanning the gap. The germline CDR1 and CDR2 sequences are SEHNR and FQNEAQ (reference sequence).

The V gene is TRBV7-2, the J gene TRBJ2-5; the D gene is possibly TRBD2 (6 bases). The CDR3 spans 16 residues. Germline values: CDR1 SGHTA, CDR2 FQGNSA. V was shortened by 4 bases and J by 5 bases, with 20 bases between the two germline ends. CDR3 sequence: CASSSRRGPYAETQYF. In DNA form, the CDR3 reads TGTGCCAGCAGCTCAAGGCGGGGCCCCTACGCGGAGACCCAGTACTTC.

V gene TRBV7-3 combines with J gene TRBJ2-3, with a tentative D call TRBD1 (6 bases). CDR1 and CDR2 (germline): SGHTA, FQGTGA. V was pared by 2 bases and J by 0 bases, with 15 bases between. The CDR3 sequence is 17 residues long. The CDR3 DNA sequence: TGTGCCAGCAGCTTAGAAGACAGGAGAGGAAGCACAGATACGCAGTATTTT. Translating gives CASSLEDRRGSTDTQYF.

This clone was picked up one time. This sequence joins TRBV30 and TRBJ2-7, with 10 bases identical to TRBD2. The CDR3 spans 15 residues. Trimming cost V 1 base and J 3 bases; bases outside gene matches: 6. Germline V CDR1 and CDR2: GTSNPN, SVGIG (reference sequence). This chain's CDR3 is CAWSGPGTSVYEQYF. The CDR3 DNA reads TGTGCCTGGAGTGGCCCGGGGACTAGCGTCTACGAGCAGTACTTC.

This chain uses TRBV5-1 with TRBJ2-7; the match to TRBD2 covers 10 bases. CDR3 length: 17 residues. CDR1 is SGHRS, CDR2 YFSETQ, per germline. J gave up 0 bases and V 0 bases, and 6 bases lay outside the gene matches. The CDR3 region is CASSLAGLAESSYEQYF. Here the CDR3 DNA reads TGCGCCAGCAGCTTGGCCGGACTAGCGGAAAGCTCCTACGAGCAGTACTTC. Supplemented by reference TRBV5-1 and TRBJ2-7, the full variable domain reads KAGVTQTPRYLIKTRGQQVTLSCSPISGHRSVSWYQQTPGQGLQFLFEYFSETQRNKGNFPGRFSGRQFSNSRSEMNVSTLELGDSALYLCASSLAGLAESSYEQYFGPGTRLTVT.

V and J are TRBV29-1 and TRBJ2-3; D perhaps matches TRBD2 (6 bases). Trimming removed 1 base at V and 0 bases at J, with 26 bases between. From germline, CDR1 is SQVTM and CDR2 ANQGSEA. CDR3 length equals 20 residues. The CDR3 here is CSVEGLHPNGGSTSTDTQYF. The CDR3 nucleotides are TGCAGCGTTGAAGGCCTCCACCCAAACGGGGGTTCTACTAGCACAGATACGCAGTATTTT.

V is TRBV5-1 and J is TRBJ2-3, with D tentatively TRBD2 (5 bases). Germline loops: CDR1 SGHRS, CDR2 YFSETQ. CDR3 length: 16 residues. V was shortened by 3 bases and J by 2 bases, with 16 bases between the two germline ends. The CDR3 spells CASSYPRADYTDTQYF. The CDR3 coding sequence is TGCGCCAGCAGCTACCCGAGAGCGGATTACACAGATACGCAGTATTTT.

The chain recombines TRBV9 with TRBJ1-5; tentatively, D is TRBD1 (6 bases). V was trimmed by 3 bases and J by 0 bases, leaving 13 bases between them. Germline lookup yields CDR1 SGDLS and CDR2 YYNGEE. The CDR3 length is 16 residues. The CDR3 bases are TGTGCCAGCAGCGCCGGGGGGGACATTAGCAATCAGCCCCAGCATTTT. Amino acids: CASSAGGDISNQPQHF.

This clone was detected only once. The V gene is TRBV5-4, the J gene TRBJ1-2; TRBD1 aligns across 7 bases. Germline V gene lookup returns CDR1 SGHNT and CDR2 YYREEE (reference sequence). V lost 4 bases, J lost 8 bases, and 8 bases stayed unmatched. The CDR3 extends over 13 amino acids. The CDR3 reads CASSETGQRGYTF. The CDR3 DNA sequence: TGTGCCAGCAGCGAAACGGGACAGCGGGGCTACACCTTC. The variable domain in full, completed from reference TRBV5-4 and TRBJ1-2, reads ETGVTQSPTHLIKTRGQQVTLRCSSQSGHNTVSWYQQALGQGPQFIFQYYREEENGRGNFPPRFSGLQFPNYSSELNVNALELDDSALYLCASSETGQRGYTFGSGTRLTVV.

V usage is TRBV28 and J usage is TRBJ2-2; maybe TRBD1 (6 bases). The germline V gene encodes CDR1 MDHEN and CDR2 SYDVKM. CDR3 length: 13 residues. Trimming removed 5 bases at V and 7 bases at J, with 11 bases between. The CDR3 protein is CASSPRGLGELFF. CDR3 in DNA: TGTGCCAGCAGTCCCAGGGGCCTCGGGGAGCTGTTTTTT. Filled out from reference TRBV28 and TRBJ2-2, the complete variable domain reads DVKVTQSSRYLVKRTGEKVFLECVQDMDHENMFWYRQDPGLGLRLIYFSYDVKMKEKGDIPEGYSVSREKKERFSLILESASTNQTSMYLCASSPRGLGELFFGEGSRLTVL.